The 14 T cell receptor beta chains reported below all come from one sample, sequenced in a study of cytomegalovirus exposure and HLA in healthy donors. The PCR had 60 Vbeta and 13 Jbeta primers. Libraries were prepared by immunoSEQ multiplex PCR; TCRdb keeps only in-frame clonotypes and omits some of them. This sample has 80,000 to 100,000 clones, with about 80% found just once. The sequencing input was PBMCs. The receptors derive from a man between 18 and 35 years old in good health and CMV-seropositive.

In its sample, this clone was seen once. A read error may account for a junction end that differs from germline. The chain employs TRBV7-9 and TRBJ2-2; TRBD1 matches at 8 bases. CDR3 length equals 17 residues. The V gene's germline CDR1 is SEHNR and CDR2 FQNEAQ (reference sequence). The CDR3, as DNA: TGTGCCAGCAACTTAATCCTAGACAGGGGAGGTACCGGGGAGCTGTTTTTT. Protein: CASNLILDRGGTGELFF. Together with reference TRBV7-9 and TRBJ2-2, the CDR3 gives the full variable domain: DTGVSQNPRHKITKRGQNVTFRCDPISEHNRLYWYRQTLGQGPEFLTYFQNEAQLEKSRLLSDRFSAERPKGSFSTLEIQRTEQGDSAMYLCASNLILDRGGTGELFFGEGSRLTVL.

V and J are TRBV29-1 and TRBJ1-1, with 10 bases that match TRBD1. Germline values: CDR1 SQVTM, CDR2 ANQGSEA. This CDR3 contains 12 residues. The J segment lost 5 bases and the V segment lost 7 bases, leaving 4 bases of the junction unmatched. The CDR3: CSGDRGLTEAFF. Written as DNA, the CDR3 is TGCAGCGGCGACAGGGGGCTAACTGAAGCTTTCTTT.

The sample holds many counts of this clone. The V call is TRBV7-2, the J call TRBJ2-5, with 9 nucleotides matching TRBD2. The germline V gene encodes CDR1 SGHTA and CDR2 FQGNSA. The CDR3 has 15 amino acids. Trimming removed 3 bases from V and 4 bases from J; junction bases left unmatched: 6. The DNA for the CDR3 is TGTGCCAGCAGCTTCGCTAGCGGGGCGGTAGAGACCCAGTACTTC. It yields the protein CASSFASGAVETQYF.

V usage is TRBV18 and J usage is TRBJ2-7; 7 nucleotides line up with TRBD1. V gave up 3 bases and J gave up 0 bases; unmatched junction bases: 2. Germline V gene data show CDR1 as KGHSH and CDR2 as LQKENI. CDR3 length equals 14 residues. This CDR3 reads CASSPPGGSYEQYF. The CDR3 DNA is TGTGCCAGCTCACCTCCAGGGGGCTCCTACGAGCAGTACTTC.

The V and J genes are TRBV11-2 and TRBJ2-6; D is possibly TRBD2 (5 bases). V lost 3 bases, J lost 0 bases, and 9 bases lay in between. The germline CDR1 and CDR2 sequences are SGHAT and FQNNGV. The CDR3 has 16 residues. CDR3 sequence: CASSLETSSGANVLTF. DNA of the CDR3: TGTGCCAGCAGCTTGGAAACTAGCTCTGGGGCCAACGTCCTGACTTTC.

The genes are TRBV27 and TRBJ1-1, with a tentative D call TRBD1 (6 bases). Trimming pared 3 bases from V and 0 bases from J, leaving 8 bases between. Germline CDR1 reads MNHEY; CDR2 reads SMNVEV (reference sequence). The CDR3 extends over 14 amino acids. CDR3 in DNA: TGTGCCAGCAGTTTTGGGGGCGTGAACACTGAAGCTTTCTTT. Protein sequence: CASSFGGVNTEAFF.

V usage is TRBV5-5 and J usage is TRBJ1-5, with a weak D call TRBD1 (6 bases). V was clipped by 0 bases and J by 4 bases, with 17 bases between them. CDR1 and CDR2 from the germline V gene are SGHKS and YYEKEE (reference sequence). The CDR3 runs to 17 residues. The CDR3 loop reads CASSLVPIDRNNQPQHF. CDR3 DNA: TGTGCCAGCAGCTTGGTGCCTATCGACAGGAATAATCAGCCCCAGCATTTT.

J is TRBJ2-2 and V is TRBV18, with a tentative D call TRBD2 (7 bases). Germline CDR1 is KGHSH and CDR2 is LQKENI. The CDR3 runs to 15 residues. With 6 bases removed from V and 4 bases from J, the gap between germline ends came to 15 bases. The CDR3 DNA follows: TGTGCCAGCTCCCCCTTGAGGGGGGGCACCGGGGAGCTGTTTTTT. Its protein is CASSPLRGGTGELFF.

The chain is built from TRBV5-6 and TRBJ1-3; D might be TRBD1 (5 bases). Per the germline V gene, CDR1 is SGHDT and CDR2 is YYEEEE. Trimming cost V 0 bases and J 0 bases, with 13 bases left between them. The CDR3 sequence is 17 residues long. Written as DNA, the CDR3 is TGTGCCAGCAGCTTGGGGTTTCAGGGCCTCTCTGGAAACACCATATATTTT. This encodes CASSLGFQGLSGNTIYF.

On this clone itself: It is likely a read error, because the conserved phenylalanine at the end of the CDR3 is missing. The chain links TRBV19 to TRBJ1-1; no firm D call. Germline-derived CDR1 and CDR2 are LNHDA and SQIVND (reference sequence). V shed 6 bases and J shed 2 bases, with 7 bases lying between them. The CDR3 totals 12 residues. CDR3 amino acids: CASSWANTEAFL. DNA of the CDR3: TGTGCCAGTAGCTGGGCCAACACTGAAGCTTTCCTT.

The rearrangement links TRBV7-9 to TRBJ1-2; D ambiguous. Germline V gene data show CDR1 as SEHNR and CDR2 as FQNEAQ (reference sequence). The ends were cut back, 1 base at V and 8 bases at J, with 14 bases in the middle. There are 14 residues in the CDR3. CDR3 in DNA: TGTGCCAGCAGCTTAGGTTCCGGGTATGACGGCTACACCTTC. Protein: CASSLGSGYDGYTF.

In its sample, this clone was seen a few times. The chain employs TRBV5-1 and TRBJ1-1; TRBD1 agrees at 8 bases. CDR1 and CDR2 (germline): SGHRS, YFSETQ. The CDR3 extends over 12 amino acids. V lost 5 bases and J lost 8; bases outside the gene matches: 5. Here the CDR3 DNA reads TGCGCCAGCAGTGTGACAGGGGTCGAAGCTTTCTTT. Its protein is CASSVTGVEAFF.

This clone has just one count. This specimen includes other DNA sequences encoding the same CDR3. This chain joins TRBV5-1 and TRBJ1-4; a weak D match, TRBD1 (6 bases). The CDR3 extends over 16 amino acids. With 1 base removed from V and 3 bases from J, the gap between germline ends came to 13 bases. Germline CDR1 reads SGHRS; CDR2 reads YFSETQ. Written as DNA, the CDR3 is TGCGCCAGCAGCTTGTGGGGGCAGGGTGCTAATGAAAAACTGTTTTTT. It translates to CASSLWGQGANEKLFF.

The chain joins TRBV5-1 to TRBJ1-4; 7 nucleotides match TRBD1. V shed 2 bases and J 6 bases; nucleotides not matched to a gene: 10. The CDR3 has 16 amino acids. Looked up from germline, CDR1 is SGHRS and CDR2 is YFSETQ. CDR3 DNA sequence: TGCGCCAGCAGCTTCCCCGAGACAGGGTTTCATGAAAAACTGTTTTTT. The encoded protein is CASSFPETGFHEKLFF.